Listed below are T cell receptor beta chains from one sample, sequenced in a study of blood T cell repertoires in COVID-19. This table comes from immunoSEQ multiplex PCR, and its TCRdb copy is limited to in-frame clones, with some not included. The data contain about 130,000 clones, 85% of them singletons. The sample was peripheral blood. These receptors came from a woman aged 80 or over with acute or convalescent COVID-19. Each CDR3 is given with its conserved first and last residue. Fields, in order: D gene, J gene, V gene, clone size, CDR3 DNA, CDR3 protein. A D gene is named only where the DNA matches it firmly. Clone size is not always given. Where it is, it says once, few, many or a class for expanded clones.

TRBD1	TRBJ1-1	TRBV5-4	few	TGTGCCAGCAGCATAGGACAGGTTGAAGCTTTCTTT	CASSIGQVEAFF
NA	TRBJ1-2	TRBV7-3	NA	TGTGCCAGCAACTCCTGGACAGTGACTGGCTACACCTTC	CASNSWTVTGYTF
TRBD1	TRBJ1-2	TRBV15	NA	TGTGCCACCAGCAGGGGTTCGGGACAGAAAAGGGACGGCTACACCTTC	CATSRGSGQKRDGYTF
TRBD1	TRBJ1-2	TRBV5-4	NA	TGTGCCAGCAGCTTGGGCGGGACAGGGGCGAACTATGGCTACACCTTC	CASSLGGTGANYGYTF
NA	TRBJ1-2	TRBV9	NA	TGTGCCAGCAGCGCTGGGAGAACCGGCGGCTACACCTTC	CASSAGRTGGYTF
NA	TRBJ1-6	TRBV7-9	NA	TGTGCCAGCAGCTTAGGACGAGGTTCACCCCTCCACTTT	CASSLGRGSPLHF
NA	TRBJ1-1	TRBV6-6	NA	TGTGCCAGCAGTCCACAGGGCCGGTACACTGAAGCTTTCTTT	CASSPQGRYTEAFF
NA	TRBJ1-1	TRBV18	NA	TGTGCCAGCTCACCTCCCCCCCATTTGAACACTGAAGCTTTCTTT	CASSPPPHLNTEAFF
TRBD1	TRBJ1-6	TRBV6-5	NA	TGTGCCAGCAGCCCCAGGGGGTATAATTCACCCCTCCACTTT	CASSPRGYNSPLHF
TRBD1	TRBJ1-2	TRBV5-1	NA	TGCGCCAGCAGCCCGAGGACAGGAAACTATGGCTACACCTTC	CASSPRTGNYGYTF
NA	TRBJ2-5	TRBV13	NA	TGTGCCAGCAGCTCCGTAGCGGTGGGGCAGGAGACCCAGTACTTC	CASSSVAVGQETQYF
NA	TRBJ1-3	TRBV27	NA	TGTGCCAGCAGCGAATATGGAGGTGGAAACACCATATATTTT	CASSEYGGGNTIYF
NA	TRBJ1-2	TRBV27	NA	TGTGCCAGCAGGTCTACAGGAGGAGGGGGCTACACCTTC	CASRSTGGGGYTF
NA	TRBJ1-5	TRBV27	NA	TGTGCCAGCGGCAAGGGGCGACTGGCGTTTAGCAATCAGCCCCAGCATTTT	CASGKGRLAFSNQPQHF
TRBD1	TRBJ1-1	TRBV5-5	NA	TGTGCCAGCAGCATGACAGGGACCACTGAAGCTTTCTTT	CASSMTGTTEAFF
TRBD1	TRBJ2-5	TRBV12-5	NA	TGTGCTAGTGGTTCCTCGGGACAGGGTTTTAGGGAGACCCAGTACTTC	CASGSSGQGFRETQYF
NA	TRBJ1-6	TRBV15	NA	TGTGCCACCAGCAGAGACGGACAGCACATATCACCCCTCCACTTT	CATSRDGQHISPLHF
NA	TRBJ1-3	TRBV3-1/TRBV3-2	NA	TGTGCCAGCAGCCAACAGACAGGAAACACCATATATTTT	CASSQQTGNTIYF
NA	TRBJ1-1	TRBV6-5	once	TGTGCCAGCAGTAAAACAGTGAACACTGAAGCTTTCTTT	CASSKTVNTEAFF
NA	TRBJ1-1	TRBV12-3/TRBV12-4	NA	TGTGCCAGCAGCGCTAACTTGAACACTGAAGCTTTCTTT	CASSANLNTEAFF
TRBD1	TRBJ1-6	TRBV9	NA	TGTGCCAGCAGCGCCACCGGGACAGGGAGTTCACCCCTCCACTTT	CASSATGTGSSPLHF
TRBD2	TRBJ2-2	TRBV9	NA	TGTGCCAGCAGAGGCGGGGGGAGCGGCGCCGGGGAGCTGTTTTTT	CASRGGGSGAGELFF
TRBD2	TRBJ2-1	TRBV7-9	NA	TGTGCCAGCAGCTTAGGTGGAGCGGGGGCCTTCAATGAGCAGTTCTTC	CASSLGGAGAFNEQFF
NA	TRBJ1-4	TRBV29-1	NA	TGCAGCGTTGAGCAGGGTGGGGATGAAAAACTGTTTTTT	CSVEQGGDEKLFF
NA	TRBJ1-5	TRBV5-4	NA	TGTGCCAGCAGCTTGGGGGGGGTGGACCAGCCCCAGCATTTT	CASSLGGVDQPQHF
NA	TRBJ2-6	TRBV7-9	NA	TGTGCCAGCAGCCTCCGGGTCCTCCTTAGCTCTGGGGCCAACGTCCTGACTTTC	CASSLRVLLSSGANVLTF
TRBD1	TRBJ1-4	TRBV7-9	NA	TGTGCCAGCAGCCGTGGGACAGCAAGAAGTGAAAAACTGTTTTTT	CASSRGTARSEKLFF
NA	TRBJ1-6	TRBV7-8	NA	TGTGCCAGCAGCTTAGAGGGGCGCCTCCTCCACTTT	CASSLEGRLLHF
NA	TRBJ2-5	TRBV6-6	NA	TGTGCCAGCAGTCCCCGATGGATCCCAGGGCACTACCAAGAGACCCAGTACTTC	CASSPRWIPGHYQETQYF
TRBD1	TRBJ1-6	TRBV28	few	TGTGCCAGCAGCCTAAGGGACAGCCTCAATTCACCCCTCCACTTT	CASSLRDSLNSPLHF
TRBD1	TRBJ1-2	TRBV19	NA	TGTGCCAGTAGTAACCGACTGGGGACAGGGGGATCTGGCTACACCTTC	CASSNRLGTGGSGYTF
TRBD2	TRBJ2-5	TRBV5-6	NA	TGTGCCAGCAGCCCGCGGACTAGCGGGGGCGGGACCCAGTACTTC	CASSPRTSGGGTQYF
TRBD1	TRBJ1-2	TRBV15	NA	TGTGCCACCAGCAGAGATGACAGGGCAAACTATGGCTACACCTTC	CATSRDDRANYGYTF
TRBD1	TRBJ2-4	TRBV28	NA	TGTGCCAGCAGTCAGGGACAGGCCCTAGCCAAAAACATTCAGTACTTC	CASSQGQALAKNIQYF
NA	TRBJ1-1	TRBV5-1	NA	TGCGCCAGCGGCAATCCGGGGAACACTGAAGCTTTCTTT	CASGNPGNTEAFF
TRBD2	TRBJ2-4	TRBV28	few	TGTGCCAGCAGTAGATGGACTAGCGAAAACATTCAGTACTTC	CASSRWTSENIQYF
NA	TRBJ1-6	TRBV27	NA	TGTGCCACCGCGAAGGAGGGCTCCTATAATTCACCCCTCCACTTT	CATAKEGSYNSPLHF
NA	TRBJ2-1	TRBV18	NA	TGTGCCAGCTCACCACAACAGTTTGTCGATGAGCAGTTCTTC	CASSPQQFVDEQFF
TRBD1	TRBJ1-4	TRBV9	NA	TGTGCCAGCAGCGTAGGAGACAGGGGGTATGAAAAACTGTTTTTT	CASSVGDRGYEKLFF
TRBD1	TRBJ1-1	TRBV20-1	once	TGCAGTGCTAGAGGGGGACAGGGGTCTTTCTTT	CSARGGQGSFF
NA	TRBJ1-6	TRBV27	NA	TGTGCCAGCAGCGCCTCTACGGACAGAAGGGGACCCCTCCACTTT	CASSASTDRRGPLHF
NA	TRBJ1-4	TRBV5-6	NA	TGTGCCAGCAGCTTGGTTCGTAGCGAAAAACTGTTTTTT	CASSLVRSEKLFF
NA	TRBJ2-2	TRBV4-1	NA	TGCGCCAGCAGCCAGAGGACAACGAACACCGGGGAGCTGTTTTTT	CASSQRTTNTGELFF